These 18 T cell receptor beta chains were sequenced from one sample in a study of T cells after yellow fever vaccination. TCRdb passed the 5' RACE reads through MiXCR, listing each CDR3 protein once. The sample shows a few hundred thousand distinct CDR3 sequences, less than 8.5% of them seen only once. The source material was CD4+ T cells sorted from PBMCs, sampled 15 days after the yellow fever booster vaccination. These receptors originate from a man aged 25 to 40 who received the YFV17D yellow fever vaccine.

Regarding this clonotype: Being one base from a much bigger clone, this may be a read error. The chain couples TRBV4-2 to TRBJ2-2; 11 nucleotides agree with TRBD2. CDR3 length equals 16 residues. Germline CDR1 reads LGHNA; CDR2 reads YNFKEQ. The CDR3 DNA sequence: TGTTCCAGCAGCCATACCGGGACTAGCGGCACCGGGGAGCTGTTTTTT. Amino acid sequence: CSSSHTGTSGTGELFF.

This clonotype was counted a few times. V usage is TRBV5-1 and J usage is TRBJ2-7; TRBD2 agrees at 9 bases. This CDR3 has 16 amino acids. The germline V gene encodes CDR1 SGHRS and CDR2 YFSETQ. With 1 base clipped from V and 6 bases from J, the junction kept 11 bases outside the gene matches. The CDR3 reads CASSLRVAGVASEQYF. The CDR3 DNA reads TGCGCCAGCAGCTTGAGGGTAGCGGGAGTAGCGAGCGAGCAGTACTTC.

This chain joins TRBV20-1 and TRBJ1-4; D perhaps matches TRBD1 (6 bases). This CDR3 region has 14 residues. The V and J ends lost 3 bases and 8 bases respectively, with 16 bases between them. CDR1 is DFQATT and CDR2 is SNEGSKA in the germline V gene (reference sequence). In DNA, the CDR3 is TGCAGTGCTAGCCCCCCGGGACATTTAGAAAAACTGTTTTTT. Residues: CSASPPGHLEKLFF.

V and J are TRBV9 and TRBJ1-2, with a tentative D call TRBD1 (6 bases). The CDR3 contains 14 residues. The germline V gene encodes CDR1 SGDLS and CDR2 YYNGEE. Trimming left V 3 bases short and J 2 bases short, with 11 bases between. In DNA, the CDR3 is TGTGCCAGCAGCGCGCCAACAGGGAACTATGGCTACACCTTC. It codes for CASSAPTGNYGYTF.

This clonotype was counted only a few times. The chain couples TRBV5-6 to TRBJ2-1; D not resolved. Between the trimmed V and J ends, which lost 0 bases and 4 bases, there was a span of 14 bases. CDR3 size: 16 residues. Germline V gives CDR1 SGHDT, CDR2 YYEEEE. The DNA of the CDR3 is TGTGCCAGCAGCTTGGCCAGTTCGTTTTGGTACAATGAGCAGTTCTTC. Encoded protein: CASSLASSFWYNEQFF.

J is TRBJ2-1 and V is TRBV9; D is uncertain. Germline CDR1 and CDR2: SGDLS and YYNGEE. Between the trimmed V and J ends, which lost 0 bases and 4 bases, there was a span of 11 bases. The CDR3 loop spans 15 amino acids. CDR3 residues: CASSVAPSGYNEQFF. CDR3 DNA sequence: TGTGCCAGCAGCGTAGCCCCATCTGGTTACAATGAGCAGTTCTTC.

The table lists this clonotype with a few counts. CDR3 nucleotides: TGTGCCAGCAGGAAGGGGACTAGCGGGGCTGGGAGCTCCTACAATGAGCAGTTCTTC. This encodes CASRKGTSGAGSSYNEQFF. The chain has TRBV11-2 and TRBJ2-1; 13 bases are shared with TRBD2. The CDR3 is 19 residues long. V shed 6 bases, J shed 0 bases, and the junction held 11 bases outside the gene matches. CDR1 and CDR2 from the germline V gene are SGHAT and FQNNGV.

In DNA, the CDR3 is TGTGCCAGCAGTTTGAGGCAGGCAAATTCACCCCTCCACTTT. This gives the protein CASSLRQANSPLHF. This rearrangement joins TRBV12-3 or TRBV12-4 to TRBJ1-6, with D uncertain. Trimming took off 3 bases at V and 7 bases at J, with 10 bases between the two ends. CDR3 length equals 14 residues.

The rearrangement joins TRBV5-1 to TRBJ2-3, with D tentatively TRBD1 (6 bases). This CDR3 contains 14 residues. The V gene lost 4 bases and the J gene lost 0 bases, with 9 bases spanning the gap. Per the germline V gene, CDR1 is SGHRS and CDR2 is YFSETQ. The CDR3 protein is CASSKGDSTDTQYF. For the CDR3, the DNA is TGCGCCAGCAGCAAGGGGGACAGCACAGATACGCAGTATTTT.

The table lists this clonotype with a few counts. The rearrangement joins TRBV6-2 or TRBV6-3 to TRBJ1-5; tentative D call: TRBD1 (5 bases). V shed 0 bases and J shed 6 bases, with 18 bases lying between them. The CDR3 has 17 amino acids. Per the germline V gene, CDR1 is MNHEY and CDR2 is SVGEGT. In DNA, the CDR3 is TGTGCCAGCAGTTACTCGAGCGCCGGGGCCCGGGGTCAGCCCCAGCATTTT. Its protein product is CASSYSSAGARGQPQHF.

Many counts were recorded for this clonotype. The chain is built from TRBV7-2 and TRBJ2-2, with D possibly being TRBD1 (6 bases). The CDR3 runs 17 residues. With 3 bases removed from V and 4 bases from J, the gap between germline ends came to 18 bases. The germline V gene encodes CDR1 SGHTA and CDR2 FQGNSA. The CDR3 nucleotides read TGTGCCAGCAGCTTCCAGGGGCCGGCGACCGCCACCGGGGAGCTGTTTTTT. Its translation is CASSFQGPATATGELFF.

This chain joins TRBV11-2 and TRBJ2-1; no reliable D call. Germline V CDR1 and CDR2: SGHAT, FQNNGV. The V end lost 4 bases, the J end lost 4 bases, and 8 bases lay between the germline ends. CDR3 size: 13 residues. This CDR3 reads CASSSIQYNEQFF. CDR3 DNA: TGTGCCAGCAGCTCCATCCAATACAATGAGCAGTTCTTC.

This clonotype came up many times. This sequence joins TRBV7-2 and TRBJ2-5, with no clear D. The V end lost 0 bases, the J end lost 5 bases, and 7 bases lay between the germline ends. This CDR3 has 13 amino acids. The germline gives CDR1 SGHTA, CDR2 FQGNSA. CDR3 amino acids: CASSLASGETQYF. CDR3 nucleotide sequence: TGTGCCAGCAGCTTAGCGTCCGGGGAGACCCAGTACTTC. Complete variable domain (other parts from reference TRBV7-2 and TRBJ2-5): GAGVSQSPSNKVTEKGKDVELRCDPISGHTALYWYRQSLGQGLEFLIYFQGNSAPDKSGLPSDRFSAERTGGSVSTLTIQRTQQEDSAVYLCASSLASGETQYFGPGTRLLVL.

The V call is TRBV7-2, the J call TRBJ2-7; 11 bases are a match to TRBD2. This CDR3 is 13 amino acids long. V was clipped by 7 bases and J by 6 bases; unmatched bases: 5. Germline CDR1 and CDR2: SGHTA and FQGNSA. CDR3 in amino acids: CASTTGLAGEQYF. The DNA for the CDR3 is TGTGCCAGCACAACCGGACTAGCGGGCGAGCAGTACTTC.

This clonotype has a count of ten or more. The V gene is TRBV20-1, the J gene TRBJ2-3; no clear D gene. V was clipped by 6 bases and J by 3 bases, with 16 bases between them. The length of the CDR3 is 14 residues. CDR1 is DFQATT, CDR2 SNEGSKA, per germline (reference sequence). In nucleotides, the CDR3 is TGCAGTGCGGCCCCCCAGAGATGGACAGATACGCAGTATTTT. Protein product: CSAAPQRWTDTQYF.

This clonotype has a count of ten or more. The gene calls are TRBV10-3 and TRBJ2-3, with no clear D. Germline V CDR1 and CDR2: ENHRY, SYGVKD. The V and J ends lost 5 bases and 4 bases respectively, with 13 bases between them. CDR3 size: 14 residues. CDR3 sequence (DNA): TGTGCCATCAGTTCGAATGGTGAATCAGATACGCAGTATTTT. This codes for CAISSNGESDTQYF.

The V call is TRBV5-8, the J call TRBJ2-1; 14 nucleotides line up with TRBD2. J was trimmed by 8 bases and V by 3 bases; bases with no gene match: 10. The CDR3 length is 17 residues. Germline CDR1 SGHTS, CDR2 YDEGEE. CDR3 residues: CASSSGLAGGRGDEQFF. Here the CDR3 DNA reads TGTGCCAGCAGCTCTGGACTAGCGGGAGGTCGGGGCGATGAGCAGTTCTTC. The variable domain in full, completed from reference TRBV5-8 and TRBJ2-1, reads EAGVTQSPTHLIKTRGQQATLRCSPISGHTSVYWYQQALGLGLQFLLWYDEGEERNRGNFPPRFSGRQFPNYSSELNVNALELEDSALYLCASSSGLAGGRGDEQFFGPGTRLTVL.

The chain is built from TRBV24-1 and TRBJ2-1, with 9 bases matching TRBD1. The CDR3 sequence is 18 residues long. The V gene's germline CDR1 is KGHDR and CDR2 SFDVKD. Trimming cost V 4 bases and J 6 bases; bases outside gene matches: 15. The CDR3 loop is CATSDSPGTGKDGNEQFF. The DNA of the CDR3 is TGTGCCACCAGTGACAGTCCCGGGACAGGGAAGGATGGCAATGAGCAGTTCTTC.